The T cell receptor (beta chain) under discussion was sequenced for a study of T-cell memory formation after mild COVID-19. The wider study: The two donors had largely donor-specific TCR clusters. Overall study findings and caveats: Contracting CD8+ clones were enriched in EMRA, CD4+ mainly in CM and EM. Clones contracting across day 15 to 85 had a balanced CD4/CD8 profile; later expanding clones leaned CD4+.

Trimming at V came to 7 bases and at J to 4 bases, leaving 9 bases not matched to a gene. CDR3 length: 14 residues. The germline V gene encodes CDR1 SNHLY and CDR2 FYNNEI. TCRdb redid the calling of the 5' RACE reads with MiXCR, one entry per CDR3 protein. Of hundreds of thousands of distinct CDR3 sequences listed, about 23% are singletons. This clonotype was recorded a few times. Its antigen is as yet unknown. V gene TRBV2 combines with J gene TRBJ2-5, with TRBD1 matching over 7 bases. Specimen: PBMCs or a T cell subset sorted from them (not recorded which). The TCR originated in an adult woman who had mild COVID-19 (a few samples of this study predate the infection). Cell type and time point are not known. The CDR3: CASTRDSSGETQYF. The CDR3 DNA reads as TGTGCCAGCACCCGGGACAGCTCAGGAGAGACCCAGTACTTC.